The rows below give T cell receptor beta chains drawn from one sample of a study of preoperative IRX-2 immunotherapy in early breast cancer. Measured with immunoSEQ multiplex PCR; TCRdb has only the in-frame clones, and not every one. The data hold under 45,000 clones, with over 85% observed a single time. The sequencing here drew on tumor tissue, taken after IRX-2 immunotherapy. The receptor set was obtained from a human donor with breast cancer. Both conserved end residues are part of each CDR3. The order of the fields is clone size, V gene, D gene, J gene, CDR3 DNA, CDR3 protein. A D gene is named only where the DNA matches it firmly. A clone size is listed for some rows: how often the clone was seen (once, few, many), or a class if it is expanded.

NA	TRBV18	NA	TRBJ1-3	TGTGCCAGCTCGTTGGACGGTGGAAACACCATATATTTT	CASSLDGGNTIYF
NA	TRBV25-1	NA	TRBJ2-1	TGTGCCAGCAGTGAAGACGTCTACAATGAGCAGTTCTTC	CASSEDVYNEQFF
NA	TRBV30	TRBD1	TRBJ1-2	TGTGCCTGGAGTGTACTGACAGGGGAAACCTTC	CAWSVLTGETF
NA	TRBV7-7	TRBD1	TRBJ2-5	TGTGCCAGCAGCCGAGGCCAGGGGACAGGGGTGGGATGGACCCAGTACTTC	CASSRGQGTGVGWTQYF
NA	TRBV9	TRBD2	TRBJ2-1	TGTGCCAGCAGCGCAGAACTAGCGGGGGACAATGAGCAGTTCTTC	CASSAELAGDNEQFF
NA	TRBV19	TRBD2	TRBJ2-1	TGTGCCAGTAGTATCTCGGGGCGGGAGGGGGGTTGGGATGAGCAGTTCTTC	CASSISGREGGWDEQFF
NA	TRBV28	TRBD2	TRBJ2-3	TGTGCCAGCAGTTTATGGGCGGGGGTTAGCACAGATACGCAGTATTTT	CASSLWAGVSTDTQYF
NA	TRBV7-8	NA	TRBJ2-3	TGTGCCAGCAGCTTACTGGTCAGGGTCACAGATACGCAGTATTTT	CASSLLVRVTDTQYF
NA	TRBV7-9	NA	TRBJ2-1	TGTGCCAGCAGCTTAACACTCTCCTACAATGAGCAGTTCTTC	CASSLTLSYNEQFF
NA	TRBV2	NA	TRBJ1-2	TGTGCCAGCAGTAACCAGTGGCTTAGCGGCTACACCTTC	CASSNQWLSGYTF
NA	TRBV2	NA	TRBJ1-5	TGTGCCAGCAGTGGCAGGAACGTGGATCAGCCCCAGCATTTT	CASSGRNVDQPQHF
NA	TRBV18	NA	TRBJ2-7	TGTGCCAGCTCATCCGGGGGCTCCTACGAGCAGTACTTC	CASSSGGSYEQYF
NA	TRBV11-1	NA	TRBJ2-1	TGTGCCAGCAGCCCCCCCGCGGGACGGGCCTACAATGAGCAGTTCTTC	CASSPPAGRAYNEQFF
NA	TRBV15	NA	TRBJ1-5	TGTGCCACCAGCCTGCGTCGGGATCAGCCCCAGCATTTT	CATSLRRDQPQHF
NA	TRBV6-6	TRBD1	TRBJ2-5	TGTGCCAGCAGGAAAGAGACAGGGCGTATAGAGACCCAGTACTTC	CASRKETGRIETQYF
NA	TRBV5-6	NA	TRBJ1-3	TGTGCCAGCAGTTATGGGCGGGAATCGTACTCTGGAAACACCATATATTTT	CASSYGRESYSGNTIYF
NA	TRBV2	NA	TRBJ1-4	TGTGCCAGTCTCCCCTTACAGGAGCTTAATGAAAAACTGTTTTTT	CASLPLQELNEKLFF
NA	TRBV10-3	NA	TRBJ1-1	TGTGCCATCAAGGGTAACACTGAAGCTTTCTTT	CAIKGNTEAFF
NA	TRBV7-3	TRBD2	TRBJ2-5	TGTGCCAGCAGCTTAACTGGTGGGGGGGGGACCCAGTACTTC	CASSLTGGGGTQYF
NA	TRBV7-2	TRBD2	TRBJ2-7	TGTGCCAGCAGCCCGGGACTAGCGCTTAACTACGAGCAGTACTTC	CASSPGLALNYEQYF
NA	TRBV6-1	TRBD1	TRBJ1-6	TGTGCCAGCAGTGTGGGACAGGGAGGCGGGTCTGCCCTCCACTTT	CASSVGQGGGSALHF
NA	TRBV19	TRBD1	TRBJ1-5	TGTGCCAGCAGGGGACAGGGTGGGGGGCAGCCCCAGCATTTT	CASRGQGGGQPQHF
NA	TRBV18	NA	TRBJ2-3	TGTGCCAGCTCACCGACACCCGCTAGCACAGATACGCAGTATTTT	CASSPTPASTDTQYF
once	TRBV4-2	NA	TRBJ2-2	TGTGCCAGCAGCCCGAGATCCCCCGGGGAAGGCGGGGAGCTGTTTTTT	CASSPRSPGEGGELFF
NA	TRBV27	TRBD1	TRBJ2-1	TGTGCCAGCAGTTGGGGGACAGGGGCATACAATGAGCAGTTCTTC	CASSWGTGAYNEQFF
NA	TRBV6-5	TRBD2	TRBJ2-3	TGTGCCAGCGCTCCAGCGGGAGCCACAGATACGCAGTATTTT	CASAPAGATDTQYF
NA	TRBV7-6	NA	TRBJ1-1	TGTGCCAGCAGCTTAGCCGGGGAGAGGACTGAAGCTTTCTTT	CASSLAGERTEAFF
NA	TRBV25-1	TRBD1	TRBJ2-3	TGTGCCAGCAGTGAAAGGGGGCTGAACACACATACGCAGTATTTT	CASSERGLNTHTQYF
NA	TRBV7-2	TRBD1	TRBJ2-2	TGTGCCAGCAGCTTGGGACAGGCCTACACCGGGGAGCTGTTTTTT	CASSLGQAYTGELFF
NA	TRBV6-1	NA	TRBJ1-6	TGTGCCAGCAGCGAACTGACCGGACGGAAAAATTCACCCCTCCACTTT	CASSELTGRKNSPLHF
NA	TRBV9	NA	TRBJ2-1	TGTGCCAGCAGCGCGGGACTTCACAATGAGCAGTTCTTC	CASSAGLHNEQFF
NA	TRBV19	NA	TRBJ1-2	TGTGCCAGTACCCGGTTGGGGAGTGCGGGAGACAACTATGGCTACACCTTC	CASTRLGSAGDNYGYTF
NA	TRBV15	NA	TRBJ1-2	TGTGCCACCAGCAGAGACAGATTCTATGGCTACACCTTC	CATSRDRFYGYTF
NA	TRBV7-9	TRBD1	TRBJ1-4	TGTGCCAGCAGCGCACAGGGGGGACCTGGGCTTAATGAAAAACTGTTTTTT	CASSAQGGPGLNEKLFF
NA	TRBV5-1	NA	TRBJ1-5	TGCGCCAGCAGCTTGGGTTTGGCAGGCGGCAATCAGCCCCAGCATTTT	CASSLGLAGGNQPQHF
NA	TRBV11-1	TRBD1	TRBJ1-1	TGTGCCAGCAGCTTCTCAGGGGGCTACACTGAAGCTTTCTTT	CASSFSGGYTEAFF
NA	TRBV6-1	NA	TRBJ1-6	TGTGCCAGCAACGGTCCAGGGGATAATTCACCCCTCCACTTT	CASNGPGDNSPLHF
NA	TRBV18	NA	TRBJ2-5	TGTGCTTCGCGATCGATTGGGGAGACCCAGTACTTC	CASRSIGETQYF
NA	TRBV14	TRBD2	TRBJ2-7	TGTGCCAGCAGCCCACCGGGACTAGCGGGGAACCACGAGCAGTACTTC	CASSPPGLAGNHEQYF
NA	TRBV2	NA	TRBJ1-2	TGTGCCAGCATGAGGGAGGCAGGCCAAACCTATGGCTACACCTTC	CASMREAGQTYGYTF
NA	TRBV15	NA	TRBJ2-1	TGTGCCACCAGCATAACCACCTCCTACAATGAGCAGTTCTTC	CATSITTSYNEQFF
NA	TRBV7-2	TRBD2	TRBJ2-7	TGTGCCAGCAGCTTAGGAGGGACTAGCGGGACCTACGAGCAGTACTTC	CASSLGGTSGTYEQYF
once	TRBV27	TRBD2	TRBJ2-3	TGTGCCAGCAGTTTAGGCGTTAGGAGCGGGAGCGGGGTAGGCACAGATACGCAGTATTTT	CASSLGVRSGSGVGTDTQYF
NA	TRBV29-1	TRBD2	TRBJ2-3	TGCAGCGTGGGGGACTATAGAAAAAGCACAGATACGCAGTATTTT	CSVGDYRKSTDTQYF
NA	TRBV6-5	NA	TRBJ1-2	TGTGCCAGCAGTTACGGGAGAAATAACTATGGCTACACCTTC	CASSYGRNNYGYTF
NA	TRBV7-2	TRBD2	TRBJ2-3	TGTGCCAGCAGCTTAGGACCGGCGGGAGGAGGGACAGATACGCAGTATTTT	CASSLGPAGGGTDTQYF
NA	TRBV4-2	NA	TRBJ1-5	TGTGCCAGCAGCCAAGAGGGGGAGAGCAATCAGCCCCAGCATTTT	CASSQEGESNQPQHF
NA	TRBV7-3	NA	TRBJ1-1	TGTGCCAGCAGCCAAGTGGGAGATACTGAAGCTTTCTTT	CASSQVGDTEAFF
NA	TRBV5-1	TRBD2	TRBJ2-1	TGCGCCAGCAGCCGGACTAGCGGACTCTACAATGAGCAGTTCTTC	CASSRTSGLYNEQFF
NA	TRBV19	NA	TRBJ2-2	TGTGCCAGTAGTCCTTTACTCGGGGAGCTGTTTTTT	CASSPLLGELFF
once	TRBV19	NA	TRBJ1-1	TGTGCCAGTAGTACAAACTCGGGGCTGAACACTGAAGCTTTCTTT	CASSTNSGLNTEAFF
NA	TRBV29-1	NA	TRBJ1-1	TGCAGCGTTGCCAACCGGGACAAGATGAACACTGAAGCTTTCTTT	CSVANRDKMNTEAFF
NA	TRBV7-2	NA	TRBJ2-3	TGTGCCAGCAGTCACCAGGGGGGAGATACGCAGTATTTT	CASSHQGGDTQYF
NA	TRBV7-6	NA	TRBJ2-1	TGTGCCAGCAGCTTAGTCTTTTTGGAGGAGCAGTTCTTC	CASSLVFLEEQFF